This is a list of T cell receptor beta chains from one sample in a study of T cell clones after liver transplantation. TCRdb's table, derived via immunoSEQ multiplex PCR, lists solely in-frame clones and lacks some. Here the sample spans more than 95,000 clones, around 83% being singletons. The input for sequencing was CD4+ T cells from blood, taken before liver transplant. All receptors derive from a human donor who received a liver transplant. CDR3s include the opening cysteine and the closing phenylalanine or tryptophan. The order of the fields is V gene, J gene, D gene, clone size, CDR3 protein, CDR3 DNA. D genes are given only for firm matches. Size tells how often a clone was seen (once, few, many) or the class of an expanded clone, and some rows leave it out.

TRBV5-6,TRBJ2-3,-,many,CASSYLTDTQYF,TGTGCCAGCAGCTATTTAACAGATACGCAGTATTTT
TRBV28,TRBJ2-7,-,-,CASSLSGSSGEQYF,TGTGCCAGCAGTCTTAGCGGATCTTCGGGCGAGCAGTACTTC
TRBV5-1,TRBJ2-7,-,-,CASSSSYSSYEQYF,TGCGCCAGCAGCTCATCTTACAGCTCCTACGAGCAGTACTTC
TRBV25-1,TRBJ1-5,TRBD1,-,CASSSGTGINQPQHF,TGTGCCAGCAGCTCCGGGACAGGTATCAATCAGCCCCAGCATTTT
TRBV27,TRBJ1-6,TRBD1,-,CASSSTTGGHNSPLHF,TGTGCCAGCAGTTCGACCACAGGGGGCCATAATTCACCCCTCCACTTT
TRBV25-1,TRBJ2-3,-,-,CASSEVASGDTQYF,TGTGCCAGCAGTGAAGTAGCCTCCGGGGATACGCAGTATTTT
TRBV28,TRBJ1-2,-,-,CASSTGWGGYTF,TGTGCCAGCTCTACAGGCTGGGGCGGCTACACCTTC
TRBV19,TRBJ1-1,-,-,CASSIRGQIPNTEAFF,TGTGCCAGTAGTATACGGGGGCAGATACCCAACACTGAAGCTTTCTTT
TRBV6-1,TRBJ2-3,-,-,CAGTRGGTSTDTQYF,TGTGCCGGCACTCGAGGGGGTACTAGCACAGATACGCAGTATTTT
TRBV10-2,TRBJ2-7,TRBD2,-,CASRLAAGSDEQYF,TGCGCCAGCCGACTAGCGGCGGGGTCCGACGAGCAGTACTTC
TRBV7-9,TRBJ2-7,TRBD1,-,CASSLGGTGPRDEQYF,TGTGCCAGCAGCTTAGGGGGGACAGGTCCCCGGGACGAGCAGTACTTC
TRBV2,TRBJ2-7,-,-,CASRASVLYF,TGTGCCAGCAGGGCCTCCGTGCTGTACTTC
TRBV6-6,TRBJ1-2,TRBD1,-,CASSLTGGGGYTF,TGTGCCAGCAGCCTCACAGGGGGCGGGGGCTACACCTTC
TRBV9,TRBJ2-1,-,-,CASTQGGESYNEQFF,TGTGCCAGCACCCAAGGGGGGGAATCCTACAATGAGCAGTTCTTC
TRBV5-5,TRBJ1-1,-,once,CASSLLGTEAFF,TGTGCCAGCAGCTTGTTGGGGACTGAAGCTTTCTTT
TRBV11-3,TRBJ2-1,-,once,CASSNRAQEQFF,TGTGCCAGCAGTAACAGGGCTCAGGAGCAGTTCTTC
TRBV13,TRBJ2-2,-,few,CASSLGRKNTGELFF,TGTGCCAGCAGCTTAGGCCGAAAGAACACCGGGGAGCTGTTTTTT
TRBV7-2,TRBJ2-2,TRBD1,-,CASSFDRGNTGELFF,TGTGCCAGCAGCTTTGACAGGGGCAACACCGGGGAGCTGTTTTTT
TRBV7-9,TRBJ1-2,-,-,CASSTEGWEPFYGYTF,TGTGCCAGCAGCACAGAAGGCTGGGAGCCCTTCTATGGCTACACCTTC
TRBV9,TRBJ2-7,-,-,CASSPRTGLLYEQYF,TGTGCCAGCAGCCCTCGAACAGGTCTCCTCTACGAGCAGTACTTC
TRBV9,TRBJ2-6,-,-,CASSVVPGFAGANVLTF,TGTGCCAGCAGCGTAGTCCCGGGGTTTGCCGGGGCCAACGTCCTGACTTTC
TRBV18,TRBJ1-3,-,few,CASSPGGAGNTIYF,TGTGCCAGCTCACCGGGAGGGGCTGGAAACACCATATATTTT
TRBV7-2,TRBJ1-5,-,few,CASSQTGNQPQHF,TGTGCCAGCAGTCAAACAGGGAATCAGCCCCAGCATTTT
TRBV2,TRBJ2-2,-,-,CASMGAGAGTGELFF,TGTGCCAGCATGGGCGCGGGGGCCGGCACCGGGGAGCTGTTTTTT
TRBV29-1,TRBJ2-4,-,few,CSFRGAKNIQYF,TGCAGCTTCAGGGGGGCTAAAAACATTCAGTACTTC
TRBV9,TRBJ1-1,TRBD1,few,CASSVGTGGDTEAFF,TGTGCCAGCAGCGTGGGGACAGGGGGAGACACTGAAGCTTTCTTT
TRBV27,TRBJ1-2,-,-,CASAPHRGVSYGYTF,TGTGCCAGCGCACCCCACCGCGGGGTATCCTATGGCTACACCTTC
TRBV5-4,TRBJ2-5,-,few,CASSSGQYQETQYF,TGTGCCAGCAGCTCAGGACAGTATCAAGAGACCCAGTACTTC
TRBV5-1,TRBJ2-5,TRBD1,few,CASSPQDREETQYF,TGCGCCAGCAGCCCCCAGGACAGGGAAGAGACCCAGTACTTC
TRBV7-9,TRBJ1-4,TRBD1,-,CASSQTGGPNEKLFF,TGTGCCAGCAGCCAAACAGGGGGCCCTAATGAAAAACTGTTTTTT
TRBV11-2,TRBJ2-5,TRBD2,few,CASKPLAGDQETQYF,TGTGCCAGCAAGCCACTAGCGGGAGACCAAGAGACCCAGTACTTC
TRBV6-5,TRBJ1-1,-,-,CASSYIGGRLETEAFF,TGTGCCAGCAGTTACATCGGGGGGCGCTTGGAGACTGAAGCTTTCTTT
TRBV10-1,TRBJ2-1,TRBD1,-,CASSFSGQGVNEQFF,TGCGCCAGCAGTTTCTCCGGACAGGGTGTAAATGAGCAGTTCTTC
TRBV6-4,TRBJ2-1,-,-,CASSESGQRYNEQFF,TGTGCCAGCAGTGAGAGTGGACAGCGCTACAATGAGCAGTTCTTC
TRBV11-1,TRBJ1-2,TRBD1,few,CASSPPGQIYGYTF,TGTGCCAGCAGCCCGCCGGGACAGATCTATGGCTACACCTTC
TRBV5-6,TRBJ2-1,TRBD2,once,CASSWGRGWNLNEQFF,TGTGCCAGCAGCTGGGGGAGGGGCTGGAACCTCAATGAGCAGTTCTTC
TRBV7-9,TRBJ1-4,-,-,CASSTLGATNEKLFF,TGTGCCAGCAGCACCCTAGGTGCAACTAATGAAAAACTGTTTTTT
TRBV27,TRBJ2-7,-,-,CASSPPGVSYEQYF,TGTGCCAGCAGTCCACCGGGAGTCTCCTACGAGCAGTACTTC
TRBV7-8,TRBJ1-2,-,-,CASSRDPSPYGYTF,TGTGCCAGCAGCAGGGACCCTTCCCCTTATGGCTACACCTTC
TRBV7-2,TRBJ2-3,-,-,CASSLGAGQDTQYF,TGTGCCAGCAGCTTAGGTGCGGGGCAAGATACGCAGTATTTT
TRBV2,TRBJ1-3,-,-,CASSRIETADTIYF,TGTGCCAGCAGCCGTATTGAGACAGCGGACACCATATATTTT
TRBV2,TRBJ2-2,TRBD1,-,CASTQEDRGGGELFF,TGTGCCAGCACTCAAGAGGACAGGGGTGGCGGGGAGCTGTTTTTT
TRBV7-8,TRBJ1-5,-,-,CASSREYSNQPQHF,TGTGCCAGCAGCCGGGAGTATAGCAATCAGCCCCAGCATTTT
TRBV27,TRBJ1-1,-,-,CASSFRGSTEAFF,TGTGCCAGCAGTTTTCGGGGATCCACTGAAGCTTTCTTT
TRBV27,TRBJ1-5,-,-,CASSGRDGNQPQHF,TGTGCCAGCTCGGGGCGGGACGGCAATCAGCCCCAGCATTTT
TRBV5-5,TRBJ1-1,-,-,CASSPGDRLMNTEAFF,TGTGCCAGCAGCCCTGGGGACCGACTCATGAACACTGAAGCTTTCTTT
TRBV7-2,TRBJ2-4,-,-,CASSLGGGGLAKNIQYF,TGTGCCAGCAGCTTAGGGGGGGGCGGACTAGCCAAAAACATTCAGTACTTC
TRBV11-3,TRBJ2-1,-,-,CASSPDPEGEQFF,TGTGCCAGCAGCCCCGACCCCGAAGGTGAGCAGTTCTTC
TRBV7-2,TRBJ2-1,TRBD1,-,CASSLSVQGAPTNEQFF,TGTGCCAGCAGCTTAAGCGTACAGGGGGCCCCCACGAATGAGCAGTTCTTC